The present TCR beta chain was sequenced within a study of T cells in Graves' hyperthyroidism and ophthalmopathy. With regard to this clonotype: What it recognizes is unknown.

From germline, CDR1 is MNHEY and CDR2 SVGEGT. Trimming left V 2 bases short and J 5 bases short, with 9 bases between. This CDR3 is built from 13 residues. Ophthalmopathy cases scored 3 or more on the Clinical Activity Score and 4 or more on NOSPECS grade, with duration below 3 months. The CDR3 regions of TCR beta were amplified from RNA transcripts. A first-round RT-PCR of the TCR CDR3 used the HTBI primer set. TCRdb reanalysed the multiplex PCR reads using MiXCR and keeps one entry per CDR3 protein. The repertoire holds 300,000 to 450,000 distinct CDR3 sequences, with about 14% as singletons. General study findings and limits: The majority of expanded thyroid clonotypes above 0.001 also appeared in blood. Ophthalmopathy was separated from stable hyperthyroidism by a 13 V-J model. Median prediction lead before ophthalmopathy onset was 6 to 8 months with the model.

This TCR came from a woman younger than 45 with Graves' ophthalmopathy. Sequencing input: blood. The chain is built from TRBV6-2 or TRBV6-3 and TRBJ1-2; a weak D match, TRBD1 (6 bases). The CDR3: CASSYDRWYGYTF. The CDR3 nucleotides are TGTGCCAGCAGTTACGACAGGTGGTATGGCTACACCTTC.